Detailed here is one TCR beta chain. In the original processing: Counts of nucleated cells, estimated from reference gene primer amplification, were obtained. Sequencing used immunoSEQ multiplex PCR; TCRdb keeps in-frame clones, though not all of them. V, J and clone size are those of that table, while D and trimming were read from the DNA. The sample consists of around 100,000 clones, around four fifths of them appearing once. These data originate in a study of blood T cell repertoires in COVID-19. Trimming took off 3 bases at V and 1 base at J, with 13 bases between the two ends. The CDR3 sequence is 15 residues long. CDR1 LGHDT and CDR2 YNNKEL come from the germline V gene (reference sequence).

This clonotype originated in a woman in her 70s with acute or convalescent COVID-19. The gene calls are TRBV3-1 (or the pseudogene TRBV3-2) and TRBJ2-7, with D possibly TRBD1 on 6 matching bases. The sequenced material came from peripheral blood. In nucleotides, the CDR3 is TGTGCCAGCAGCCAGGGCCGGACAGCTTCCTACGAGCAGTACTTC. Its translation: CASSQGRTASYEQYF.